The 2 T cell receptor beta chains below come from one sample, sequenced in a study of control samples from healthy donors and cancer patients. Clones were read by immunoSEQ multiplex PCR, and TCRdb kept only the in-frame ones, dropping some. Of about 76,000 clones listed, around 90% are singletons. Sequencing was carried out using PBMCs. The receptors here all came from a woman aged 50 to 60 with colorectal cancer.

As DNA, the CDR3 is TGCAGCGTTGAGGGGCAGGCATACACCGGGGAGCTGTTTTTT. It yields the protein CSVEGQAYTGELFF. The genes are TRBV29-1 and TRBJ2-2, with a weak D call TRBD1 (5 bases). V lost 3 bases, J lost 3 bases, and 11 bases lay in between. CDR1 is SQVTM, CDR2 ANQGSEA, per germline. This CDR3 comprises 14 residues.

This clone was seen just once. The rearrangement joins TRBV30 to TRBJ2-2, with 8 bases lining up with TRBD2. Germline CDR1 and CDR2: GTSNPN and SVGIG (reference sequence). The CDR3 is 14 residues long. The V gene end was trimmed by 0 bases and the J gene end by 9 bases; junction bases not matched to a gene: 6. CDR3 sequence (DNA): TGTGCCTGGAGTGTCGGCGGGGGGTTGTGGGAGCTGTTTTTT. This gives the protein CAWSVGGGLWELFF.